Each of the 16 T cell receptor beta chains below was sequenced from the same sample in a study of OX40 agonist ivuxolimab in advanced cancers. Produced via immunoSEQ multiplex PCR; TCRdb's table is partial and in-frame only. The sample has approximately 28,000 clones, 84% seen once. The sequencing used CD4+ or CD8+ T cells sorted from blood, collected in a trial of the OX40 agonist ivuxolimab. All receptors come from an adult with an advanced solid tumor such as melanoma, head and neck, liver or kidney cancer.

Relative to its sample, this clone is medium-sized. V gene TRBV4-3 combines with J gene TRBJ1-2; TRBD1 might be the D (6 bases). This CDR3 spans 16 amino acids. Germline values: CDR1 LGHNA, CDR2 YSLEER. Between the trimmed V and J ends, which lost 1 base and 0 bases, there was a span of 12 bases. CDR3 DNA: TGCGCCAGCAGCCAAGTTGGAGCAGGGGCTAACTATGGCTACACCTTC. It translates to CASSQVGAGANYGYTF.

The chain joins TRBV7-1 to TRBJ2-7, with 8 positions matching TRBD2. TRBV7-1 is an ORF, with its function uncertain. V lost 5 bases and J lost 2; bases outside the gene matches: 8. The CDR3 is 15 amino acids. This CDR3 is CASSPVVRGAYEQYF. DNA of the CDR3: TGTGCCAGCAGCCCAGTCGTGCGGGGGGCCTACGAGCAGTACTTC.

V gene TRBV11-1 combines with J gene TRBJ1-2, with a possible D match to TRBD1 (5 bases). Germline-derived CDR1 and CDR2 are SGHAT and FQDESV (reference sequence). Trimming shortened V by 4 bases and J by 2 bases, and 14 bases separated the two germline ends. The CDR3 totals 15 residues. Here the CDR3 DNA reads TGTGCCAGCAGCTCACCCCGGGCAGGGAACTATGGCTACACCTTC. This translates into CASSSPRAGNYGYTF.

By share, this clone ranks as medium-sized. The chain has TRBV7-2 and TRBJ1-1; a weak D match, TRBD1 (5 bases). V was pared by 5 bases and J by 1 base, with 17 bases between. The CDR3 runs to 16 residues. Germline V CDR1 and CDR2: SGHTA, FQGNSA. CDR3 sequence: CASSPLEGLWNTEAFF. For the CDR3, the DNA is TGTGCCAGCAGCCCCCTCGAGGGACTCTGGAACACTGAAGCTTTCTTT.

Regarding this clone: Other nucleotide sequences in the sample specify the same CDR3. The chain combines TRBV13 with TRBJ1-2, with 10 bases matching TRBD1. The CDR3 is made up of 17 amino acids. V shed 3 bases, J shed 2 bases, and the junction held 9 bases outside the gene matches. Germline-derived CDR1 and CDR2 are PRHDT and FYEKMQ (reference sequence). As DNA, the CDR3 is TGTGCCAGCAGCTTGGACAGGGGGAATATTCAGAACTATGGCTACACCTTC. Translation: CASSLDRGNIQNYGYTF.

The chain couples TRBV27 to TRBJ2-5; 7 bases map to TRBD1. Per germline, CDR1 MNHEY and CDR2 SMNVEV (reference sequence). Trimming removed 5 bases from V and 0 bases from J; junction bases left unmatched: 18. There are 19 residues in the CDR3. The CDR3 bases are TGTGCCAGCAGTGCTTCGGGACAGATCTTTGGCCTTTACCAAGAGACCCAGTACTTC. It yields the protein CASSASGQIFGLYQETQYF.

The chain uses TRBV7-7 and TRBJ2-5, with 11 bases identical to TRBD2. The CDR3 sequence is 14 residues long. Losses at the gene ends were 3 bases for V and 3 bases for J; bases not matched to a gene: 0. Germline V gene lookup returns CDR1 SSHAT and CDR2 FNYEAQ (reference sequence). CDR3 sequence (DNA): TGTGCCAGCAGCTTTAGCGGGGGGGAAGAGACCCAGTACTTC. Its translation: CASSFSGGEETQYF. Supplemented by reference TRBV7-7 and TRBJ2-5, the full variable domain reads GAGVSQSPRYKVTKRGQDVTLRCDPISSHATLYWYQQALGQGPEFLTYFNYEAQPDKSGLPSDRFSAERPEGSISTLTIQRTEQRDSAMYRCASSFSGGEETQYFGPGTRLLVL.

V gene TRBV19 combines with J gene TRBJ1-2; D gene ambiguous. V lost 0 bases to trimming and J lost 1 base, with 9 bases between them. Germline V CDR1 and CDR2: LNHDA, SQIVND (reference sequence). This CDR3 is 15 amino acids long. CDR3 amino acids: CASSIDRWVNYGYTF. The CDR3 DNA reads as TGTGCCAGTAGTATAGATCGGTGGGTTAACTATGGCTACACCTTC.

This sequence joins TRBV28 and TRBJ2-2; TRBD2 is a possible D gene (6 bases). Between the trimmed V and J ends, which lost 10 bases and 8 bases, there was a span of 14 bases. This CDR3 is 12 amino acids long. Germline CDR1 MDHEN, CDR2 SYDVKM. The CDR3 DNA reads as TGTGCCACAACGGGGAGGACTGGGGAGCTGTTTTTT. Residues: CATTGRTGELFF.

This chain uses TRBV27 with TRBJ1-2; D gene unclear. The V end was cut by 1 base, the J end by 5 bases, with 11 bases between. The V gene's germline CDR1 is MNHEY and CDR2 SMNVEV (reference sequence). The CDR3 runs to 14 residues. CDR3 sequence: CASSLLPGGYGYTF. Here the CDR3 DNA reads TGTGCCAGCAGTTTATTGCCAGGAGGGTATGGCTACACCTTC.

The rearrangement joins TRBV5-8 to TRBJ2-3; no clear D. The ends were cut back, 1 base at V and 2 bases at J, with 11 bases in the middle. There are 15 residues in the CDR3. Germline CDR1 is SGHTS and CDR2 is YDEGEE. The CDR3 protein is CASSLFDTDTDTQYF. CDR3 coding DNA: TGTGCCAGCAGCTTGTTTGACACTGACACAGATACGCAGTATTTT.

This clone was detected once. V usage is TRBV19 and J usage is TRBJ1-2; the D gene is possibly TRBD1 (5 bases). CDR3 length equals 11 residues. V lost 10 bases, J lost 5 bases, and 11 bases lay in between. CDR1 LNHDA and CDR2 SQIVND come from the germline V gene (reference sequence). Here the CDR3 DNA reads TGTGCCATCCTAGACAGTTATGGCTACACCTTC. Its translation is CAILDSYGYTF.

The V call is TRBV4-1, the J call TRBJ1-4; D is perhaps TRBD1 (5 bases). Deletions cut 3 bases from V and 12 bases from J, with 23 bases between. The germline gives CDR1 MGHRA, CDR2 YSYEKL. The CDR3 is 16 residues long. The CDR3, as DNA: TGCGCCAGCAGCCAGTCTCGGGACGGGCGGGTGTTGGAACTGTTTTTT. Protein sequence: CASSQSRDGRVLELFF.

V gene TRBV28 combines with J gene TRBJ2-7; TRBD2 matches 8 bases. Germline CDR1 reads MDHEN; CDR2 reads SYDVKM. This CDR3 comprises 18 residues. With V trimmed by 3 bases and J by 0 bases, 13 bases remained unmatched. The CDR3 sequence is CASSFPLRGDQSSYEQYF. The DNA for the CDR3 is TGTGCCAGCAGTTTTCCTTTGCGGGGGGACCAAAGCTCCTACGAGCAGTACTTC.

The genes are TRBV19 and TRBJ2-3, with TRBD2 identical over 9 bases. The CDR3 totals 16 residues. The germline V gene has CDR1 LNHDA and CDR2 SQIVND (reference sequence). J was trimmed by 6 bases and V by 6 bases; bases with no gene match: 13. DNA for the CDR3: TGTGCCAGTAGGCCACCGGGGGGTCTAGCGGGGGATACGCAGTATTTT. Translation: CASRPPGGLAGDTQYF.

This clone appeared a few times. This chain uses TRBV6-1 with TRBJ1-3, with D hard to call. The V gene lost 4 bases and the J gene lost 2 bases, with 12 bases spanning the gap. Germline V lookup: CDR1 MNHNS, CDR2 SASEGT. The CDR3 extends over 15 amino acids. CDR3 nucleotides: TGTGCCAGCAGTGTCCTCGGTGCTGCTGGAAACACCATATATTTT. It encodes CASSVLGAAGNTIYF.